This T cell receptor beta chain was observed in a study of T cells after yellow fever vaccination. This clonotype was counted many times. The antigen is not known. Study conclusions and caveats: Abundant bulk-derived clonotypes could contaminate FACS-sorted repertoires. Most clones from primary vaccination were detected again post-booster (roughly 96% CD4, 88% CD8).

In TCRdb, the 5' RACE reads were re-called with MiXCR into one record per CDR3 protein. Of 300,000 to 350,000 distinct CDR3 sequences listed, roughly 4% were seen once; the top ten hold approximately 25%. Trimming stripped 4 bases from V and 4 bases from J, with 9 bases between. This CDR3 has 12 amino acids. Per the germline V gene, CDR1 is SGHRS and CDR2 is YFSETQ. The TCR was taken from a man aged 18 to 30 who received the YFV17D yellow fever vaccine. Material: PBMCs, obtained 5 days after the yellow fever booster vaccination. This rearrangement joins TRBV5-1 to TRBJ2-7; D remains ambiguous. The CDR3 loop is CASSVSQYEQYF. Written as DNA, the CDR3 is TGCGCCAGCAGCGTCTCTCAATACGAGCAGTACTTC.